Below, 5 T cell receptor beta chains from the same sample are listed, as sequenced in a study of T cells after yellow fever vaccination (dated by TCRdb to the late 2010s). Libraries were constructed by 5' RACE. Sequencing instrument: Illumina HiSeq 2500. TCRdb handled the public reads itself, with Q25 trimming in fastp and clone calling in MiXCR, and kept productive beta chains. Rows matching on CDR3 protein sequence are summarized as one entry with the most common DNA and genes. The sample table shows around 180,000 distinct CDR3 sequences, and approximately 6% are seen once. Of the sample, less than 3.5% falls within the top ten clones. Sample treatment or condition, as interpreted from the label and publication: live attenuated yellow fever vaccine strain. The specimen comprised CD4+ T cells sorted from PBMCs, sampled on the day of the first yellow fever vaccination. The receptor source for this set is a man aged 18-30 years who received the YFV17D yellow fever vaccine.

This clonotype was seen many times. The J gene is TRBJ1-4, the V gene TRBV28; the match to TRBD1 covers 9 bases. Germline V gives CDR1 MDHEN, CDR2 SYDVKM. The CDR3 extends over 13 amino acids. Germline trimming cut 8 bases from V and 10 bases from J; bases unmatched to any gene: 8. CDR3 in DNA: TGTGCCAGCGGTGGGACAGGGTTTGGAAAACTGTTTTTT. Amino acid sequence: CASGGTGFGKLFF.

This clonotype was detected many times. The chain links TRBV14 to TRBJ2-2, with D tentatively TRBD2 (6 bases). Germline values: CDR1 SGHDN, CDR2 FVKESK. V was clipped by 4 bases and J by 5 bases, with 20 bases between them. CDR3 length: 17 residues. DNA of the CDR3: TGTGCCAGCAGCCGACCCGGGACTGGAGCTGGAACCGGGGAGCTGTTTTTT. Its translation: CASSRPGTGAGTGELFF.

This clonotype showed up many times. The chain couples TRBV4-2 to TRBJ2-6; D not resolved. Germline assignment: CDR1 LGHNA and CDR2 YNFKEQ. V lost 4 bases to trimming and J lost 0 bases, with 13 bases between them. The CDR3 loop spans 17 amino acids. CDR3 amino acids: CASSPSSTPSGANVLTF. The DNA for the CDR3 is TGTGCCAGCAGCCCATCATCCACCCCCTCTGGGGCCAACGTCCTGACTTTC.

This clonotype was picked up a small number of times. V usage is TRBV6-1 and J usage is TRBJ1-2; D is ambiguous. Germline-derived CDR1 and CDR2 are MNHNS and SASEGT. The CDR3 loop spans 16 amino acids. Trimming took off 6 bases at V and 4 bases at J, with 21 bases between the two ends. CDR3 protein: CASRTPGRAGSYGYTF. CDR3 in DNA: TGTGCCAGCAGGACACCCGGGAGGGCCGGGAGCTATGGCTACACCTTC.

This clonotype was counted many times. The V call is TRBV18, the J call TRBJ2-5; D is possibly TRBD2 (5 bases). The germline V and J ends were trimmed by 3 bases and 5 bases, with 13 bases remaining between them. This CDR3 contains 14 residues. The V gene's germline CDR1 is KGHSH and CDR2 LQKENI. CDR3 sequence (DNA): TGTGCCAGCTCACCGGAAGGGAGAAAGGAGACCCAGTACTTC. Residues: CASSPEGRKETQYF.